These 15 T cell receptor beta chains originate from one sample sequenced in a study of vaccination effects on CD4 cells after COVID-19. The repertoire was sequenced with immunoSEQ multiplex PCR; TCRdb's copy has only in-frame clones and lacks some. This sample has about 73,000 clones, with over 70% found just once. CD4+ T cells specific for antigen were expanded with viral peptide pools by the ViraFEST assay before sequencing. Following 10 days of culture, CD4+ T cells were isolated. Negative nucleocapsid antibody tests before and after vaccination confirmed no previous SARS-CoV-2 infection. Their specific antigens are unknown. The sample in question was CD4+ T cells from PBMCs cultured with SARS-CoV-2 spike peptides, obtained before COVID-19 vaccination. These receptors were obtained from a human donor who received a COVID-19 vaccine.

V and J are TRBV19 and TRBJ1-1, with a weak D call TRBD1 (5 bases). Looked up from germline, CDR1 is LNHDA and CDR2 is SQIVND (reference sequence). The CDR3 loop spans 14 amino acids. The V end lost 8 bases, the J end lost 8 bases, and 21 bases lay between the germline ends. This chain's CDR3 is CASEKRGLYREAFF. The DNA of the CDR3 is TGTGCCAGTGAAAAAAGGGGCCTCTACAGAGAAGCTTTCTTT.

There are a few counts of this clone. The gene calls are TRBV4-2 and TRBJ1-5; D remains unclear. Germline CDR1 LGHNA, CDR2 YNFKEQ. Deletions cut 0 bases from V and 4 bases from J, with 10 bases between. The CDR3 sequence is 15 residues long. CDR3: CASSQERLGNQPQHF. CDR3 nucleotide sequence: TGTGCCAGCAGCCAAGAGAGACTAGGTAATCAGCCCCAGCATTTT.

The chain couples TRBV12-3 or TRBV12-4 to TRBJ2-3, with 8 bases aligning to TRBD1. J gave up 3 bases and V 9 bases, and 5 bases lay outside the gene matches. CDR3 size: 13 residues. CDR3 sequence (DNA): TGTGCCAGTCACAGGGGGTGGACAGATACGCAGTATTTT. Encoded protein: CASHRGWTDTQYF.

This clone has more than one count but fewer than ten. The chain couples TRBV5-6 to TRBJ1-1; TRBD1 is a possible D gene (5 bases). V lost 3 bases, J lost 3 bases, and 9 bases lay in between. CDR3 length equals 13 residues. Germline V lookup: CDR1 SGHDT, CDR2 YYEEEE. The CDR3 coding sequence is TGTGCCAGCAGCTCGGGGGGATACACTGAAGCTTTCTTT. This gives the protein CASSSGGYTEAFF.

The rearrangement links TRBV6-2 or TRBV6-3 to TRBJ2-5; 9 positions match TRBD2. Germline values: CDR1 MNHEY, CDR2 SVGEGT. V shed 7 bases and J 3 bases; nucleotides not matched to a gene: 9. This CDR3 comprises 15 residues. CDR3 protein: CASTPRGGEKETQYF. In DNA, the CDR3 is TGTGCCAGCACCCCTCGCGGGGGGGAGAAAGAGACCCAGTACTTC.

V and J are TRBV18 and TRBJ1-2; 10 positions agree with TRBD1. This CDR3 region has 15 residues. Germline loops: CDR1 KGHSH, CDR2 LQKENI. The V and J ends lost 3 bases and 3 bases, in that order; junction bases with no gene match: 4. The CDR3 reads CASSPRDRGDYGYTF. CDR3 bases: TGTGCCAGCTCACCCCGGGACAGGGGTGACTATGGCTACACCTTC. The full variable domain, its missing parts supplied by reference TRBV18 and TRBJ1-2, is NAGVMQNPRHLVRRRGQEARLRCSPMKGHSHVYWYRQLPEEGLKFMVYLQKENIIDESGMPKERFSAEFPKEGPSILRIQQVVRGDSAAYFCASSPRDRGDYGYTFGSGTRLTVV.

V is TRBV9 and J is TRBJ1-1; D perhaps matches TRBD1 (5 bases). Germline V CDR1 and CDR2: SGDLS, YYNGEE. V lost 4 bases and J 0 bases, leaving 13 bases between the germline ends. This CDR3 has 15 amino acids. This CDR3 is CASSPSGPLNTEAFF. The CDR3 region has the DNA TGTGCCAGCAGCCCCTCGGGACCCCTGAACACTGAAGCTTTCTTT.

This chain uses TRBV7-8 with TRBJ2-3; 8 nucleotides match TRBD1. This CDR3 is 13 amino acids long. J lost 5 bases, V lost 5 bases, and 3 bases had no gene match. Germline CDR1 and CDR2: SGHVS and FQNEAQ. DNA of the CDR3: TGTGCCAGCAGCCGCGACAGGGGAGATACGCAGTATTTT. Translating gives CASSRDRGDTQYF. Variable domain in full (rest from reference TRBV7-8 and TRBJ2-3): GAGVSQSPRYKVAKRGQDVALRCDPISGHVSLFWYQQALGQGPEFLTYFQNEAQLDKSGLPSDRFFAERPEGSVSTLKIQRTQQEDSAVYLCASSRDRGDTQYFGPGTRLTVL.

CDR3 sequence reads: CASSLAVYAVLFF. CDR3 DNA: TGTGCCAGCAGTTTAGCGGTATATGCCGTACTGTTTTTT. This chain uses TRBV12-3 or TRBV12-4 with TRBJ1-4; no definite D call. V lost 0 bases, J lost 13 bases, and 12 bases lay in between. This CDR3 has 13 amino acids.

This clone has more than one count but fewer than ten. V and J are TRBV7-9 and TRBJ1-5; perhaps TRBD1 as D (5 bases). The CDR3 spans 14 residues. Germline assignment: CDR1 SEHNR and CDR2 FQNEAQ (reference sequence). V was clipped by 3 bases and J by 3 bases, with 9 bases between them. CDR3 DNA sequence: TGTGCCAGCAGCTTCTCAGGGTCCAATCAGCCCCAGCATTTT. Its translation is CASSFSGSNQPQHF.

Only one count was recorded for this clone. The J gene is TRBJ1-2, the V gene TRBV7-8, with TRBD1 as a possible D gene (5 bases). The CDR3 covers 13 residues. Germline V gene sequence: CDR1 SGHVS, CDR2 FQNEAQ. V gave up 5 bases and J gave up 8 bases, with 15 bases separating them. The CDR3: CASSPAGAVGYTF. The CDR3 coding sequence is TGTGCCAGCAGCCCAGCCGGGGCGGTAGGCTACACCTTC.

The V call is TRBV6-5, the J call TRBJ1-6; perhaps TRBD1 as D (5 bases). The V gene's germline CDR1 is MNHEY and CDR2 SVGAGI. The CDR3 contains 12 residues. Trimming removed 7 bases from V and 8 bases from J, with 9 bases in between. The CDR3 nucleotides read TGTGCCAGCATCACGGGGGATTCACCCCTCCACTTT. Its translation: CASITGDSPLHF.

The chain carries TRBV21-1 and TRBJ1-5; the D call TRBD1 from the table was never checked on the DNA. TRBV21-1 is termed a pseudogene. The CDR3 consists of 15 residues. CDR3 nucleotide sequence: TGTGCCAGCAGCAAAGAGGGACAGGGGCCTCAGCCCCAGCATTTT. Protein product: CASSKEGQGPQPQHF.

The chain joins TRBV24-1 to TRBJ2-5, with 8 bases aligning to TRBD2. CDR1 and CDR2 from the germline V gene are KGHDR and SFDVKD. The CDR3 consists of 14 residues. The trim removed 7 bases at V and 3 bases at J, leaving 6 bases unmatched. The CDR3 DNA reads as TGTGCCACCAGGCAAGCGGGGGCCGAAGAGACCCAGTACTTC. As protein: CATRQAGAEETQYF.

This clone has a handful of counts. The rearrangement uses TRBV27 and TRBJ1-2; D might be TRBD1 (6 bases). Looked up from germline, CDR1 is MNHEY and CDR2 is SMNVEV (reference sequence). This CDR3 has 14 residues. V lost 6 bases, J lost 4 bases, and 15 bases lay in between. The DNA for the CDR3 is TGTGCCAGCAGAGGAAACAGGGCGGGCTATGGCTACACCTTC. Translation gives CASRGNRAGYGYTF.